The 5 T cell receptor beta chains presented below share a single source sample, sequenced in a study of identical twins. Each CDR3 protein gets one entry after TCRdb re-called the 5' RACE reads with MiXCR. This sample has some 900,000 distinct CDR3 sequences, with more than 9% found just once. The data also belong to a second study, concerning yellow fever vaccine responses in identical twins.

The sample taken for sequencing was PBMCs. Receptors were obtained from a woman under 30 in good health.

This clonotype was detected a few times. The V call is TRBV2, the J call TRBJ2-3; D is perhaps TRBD2 (5 bases). The CDR3 contains 15 residues. V was cut by 7 bases and J by 0 bases, with 14 bases left in between. CDR1 and CDR2 (germline): SNHLY, FYNNEI. The DNA of the CDR3 is TGTGCCAGCATGCCGCGGGCGAGTAGCACAGATACGCAGTATTTT. The encoded protein is CASMPRASSTDTQYF.

The rearrangement uses TRBV7-9 and TRBJ2-1, with TRBD1 matching 7 bases. The CDR3 has 14 residues. V shed 5 bases and J 5 bases; nucleotides not matched to a gene: 6. The germline V gene encodes CDR1 SEHNR and CDR2 FQNEAQ (reference sequence). DNA for the CDR3: TGTGCCAGCAGCACCGGGACAGATAACAATGAGCAGTTCTTC. This translates into CASSTGTDNNEQFF. Using reference TRBV7-9 and TRBJ2-1 for the parts outside the CDR3, the full variable domain is DTGVSQNPRHKITKRGQNVTFRCDPISEHNRLYWYRQTLGQGPEFLTYFQNEAQLEKSRLLSDRFSAERPKGSFSTLEIQRTEQGDSAMYLCASSTGTDNNEQFFGPGTRLTVL.

The chain employs TRBV11-2 and TRBJ2-7; tentative D call: TRBD1 (5 bases). Trimming left V 2 bases short and J 1 base short, with 9 bases between. This CDR3 contains 14 residues. From germline, CDR1 is SGHAT and CDR2 FQNNGV. The CDR3 nucleotides read TGTGCCAGCAGCTTACTGGACACGTCCTACGAGCAGTACGTC. The encoded protein is CASSLLDTSYEQYV.

This clonotype was found many times. This chain links TRBV24-1 with TRBJ2-1; D is uncertain. In germline, CDR1 is KGHDR, CDR2 SFDVKD. This CDR3 region has 13 residues. Trimming cost V 3 bases and J 3 bases, with 5 bases left between them. The chain's CDR3 is CATSDNYYNEQFF. CDR3 bases: TGTGCCACCAGTGATAACTACTACAATGAGCAGTTCTTC.

This clonotype was counted only a few times. This chain joins TRBV12-3 or TRBV12-4 and TRBJ2-2; 10 nucleotides line up with TRBD2. V shed 7 bases and J 3 bases; nucleotides not matched to a gene: 5. This CDR3 is built from 15 residues. CDR3 in amino acids: CASTQGLADTGELFF. The DNA for the CDR3 is TGTGCCAGCACCCAAGGACTAGCGGACACCGGGGAGCTGTTTTTT.